The present T cell receptor beta chain was sequenced within a study of OX40 agonist ivuxolimab in advanced cancers. The V gene lost 4 bases and the J gene lost 3 bases, with 9 bases spanning the gap. This CDR3 is 13 amino acids long. The germline gives CDR1 SGHNT, CDR2 YYREEE (reference sequence). Turning to this clone: As yet, its antigen is unknown.

Notes on the study in general: More expanded clones were found, on average, in CD8+ than in CD4+ T cells.

Using immunoSEQ multiplex PCR, the repertoire was profiled, and TCRdb retains in-frame clones only, with some absent. The sample includes fewer than 13,000 clones, roughly 78% seen only once; the top ten take approximately 40%. The material was CD4+ or CD8+ T cells sorted from blood, obtained in a trial of the OX40 agonist ivuxolimab. The origin of this receptor is an adult with an advanced solid tumor such as melanoma, head and neck, liver or kidney cancer. V usage is TRBV5-4 and J usage is TRBJ2-3; unclear D gene. The CDR3 DNA reads as TGTGCCAGCAGCACGGATACGACAGATACGCAGTATTTT. The encoded protein is CASSTDTTDTQYF.